Below, 14 T cell receptor beta chains from the same sample are listed, as sequenced in a study of blood T cell repertoires in COVID-19. Method: immunoSEQ multiplex PCR; TCRdb's copy keeps in-frame clones and lacks some. The sample lists roughly 150,000 clones; approximately 80% were seen once. Sequences were obtained from peripheral blood. These receptors were taken from a man aged 55 to 69 with acute or convalescent COVID-19.

This clone was observed once. The chain combines TRBV20-1 with TRBJ1-5, with 7 positions matching TRBD1. The germline V gene encodes CDR1 DFQATT and CDR2 SNEGSKA (reference sequence). The CDR3 totals 17 residues. Trimming cost V 3 bases and J 0 bases; bases outside gene matches: 11. CDR3 sequence (DNA): TGCAGTGCTAGTGGACCGGGACAGAGTTATAGCAATCAGCCCCAGCATTTT. Encoded protein: CSASGPGQSYSNQPQHF.

The J gene is TRBJ1-2, the V gene TRBV15, with no clear D. The CDR3 is 13 amino acids. V was pared by 0 bases and J by 7 bases, with 9 bases between. Germline CDR1 reads LNHNV; CDR2 reads YYDKDF (reference sequence). CDR3 nucleotide sequence: TGTGCCACCAGCAGAGACCGGTCGGGTGGCTACACCTTC. Protein sequence: CATSRDRSGGYTF. Full variable domain (rest looked up from reference TRBV15 and TRBJ1-2): DAMVIQNPRYQVTQFGKPVTLSCSQTLNHNVMYWYQQKSSQAPKLLFHYYDKDFNNEADTPDNFQSRRPNTSFCFLDIRSPGLGDTAMYLCATSRDRSGGYTFGSGTRLTVV.

The V gene is TRBV3-1 (or the pseudogene TRBV3-2), the J gene TRBJ2-1; tentatively, D is TRBD1 (6 bases). Germline loops: CDR1 LGHDT, CDR2 YNNKEL (reference sequence). The CDR3 is 12 residues long. The germline V and J ends were trimmed by 3 bases and 8 bases, with 8 bases remaining between them. The CDR3 is CASSQRTDEQFF. The DNA for the CDR3 is TGTGCCAGCAGCCAGCGGACAGATGAGCAGTTCTTC.

The V call is TRBV4-2, the J call TRBJ2-3; 12 nucleotides agree with TRBD2. In germline, CDR1 is LGHNA, CDR2 YNFKEQ. The CDR3 loop spans 15 amino acids. V dropped 1 base and J dropped 4; count of bases not matched to a gene: 0. CDR3 sequence reads: CASSQGLAGADTQYF. Here the CDR3 DNA reads TGTGCCAGCAGCCAAGGACTAGCGGGAGCAGATACGCAGTATTTT.

The rearrangement joins TRBV23-1 to TRBJ2-1; a weak D match, TRBD2 (5 bases). TRBV23-1 is marked as an open reading frame, function uncertain. Trimming removed 2 bases from V and 8 bases from J, with 22 bases in between. The CDR3 has 17 amino acids. The CDR3 loop reads CASSQPLEALGDDEQFF. The CDR3 coding sequence is TGCGCCAGCAGTCAACCCCTGGAGGCCCTTGGCGACGATGAGCAGTTCTTC.

V is TRBV28 and J is TRBJ1-5, with D perhaps TRBD1 (5 bases). The CDR3 sequence is 17 residues long. Per the germline V gene, CDR1 is MDHEN and CDR2 is SYDVKM. Trimming shortened V by 6 bases and J by 10 bases, and 28 bases separated the two germline ends. Here the CDR3 reads CASSLMDIGIAISPQHF. The CDR3 nucleotides are TGTGCCAGCAGCTTGATGGACATAGGGATAGCAATCAGCCCCCAGCATTTT. Based on the CDR3 plus reference TRBV28 and TRBJ1-5, the full variable domain is DVKVTQSSRYLVKRTGEKVFLECVQDMDHENMFWYRQDPGLGLRLIYFSYDVKMKEKGDIPEGYSVSREKKERFSLILESASTNQTSMYLCASSLMDIGIAISPQHFGDGTRLSIL.

The V and J genes are TRBV7-3 and TRBJ2-3; D gene ambiguous. CDR1 and CDR2 (germline): SGHTA, FQGTGA. The CDR3 contains 15 residues. The ends were cut back, 5 bases at V and 1 base at J, with 13 bases in the middle. The CDR3 reads CASSPQVVGTDTQYF. The CDR3 bases are TGTGCCAGCAGCCCTCAGGTGGTGGGCACAGATACGCAGTATTTT.

V and J are TRBV7-6 and TRBJ2-6; unclear D gene. This CDR3 region has 15 residues. CDR1 and CDR2 (germline): SGHVS, FNYEAQ. The germline V and J ends were trimmed by 1 base and 1 base, with 5 bases remaining between them. Written as DNA, the CDR3 is TGTGCCAGCAGCTTAGTAGCTTCTGGGGCCAACGTCCTGACTTTC. Translating gives CASSLVASGANVLTF.

This chain joins TRBV7-3 and TRBJ2-5; 7 bases are shared with TRBD2. Germline-derived CDR1 and CDR2 are SGHTA and FQGTGA. Trimming cost V 4 bases and J 2 bases; bases outside gene matches: 4. The CDR3 is 14 residues long. CDR3 region: CASSSPGGQETQYF. For the CDR3, the DNA is TGTGCCAGCAGCTCCCCGGGGGGACAAGAGACCCAGTACTTC.

The chain uses TRBV5-6 and TRBJ1-6; 7 positions agree with TRBD1. The CDR3 covers 15 residues. The germline V gene has CDR1 SGHDT and CDR2 YYEEEE. V shed 0 bases, J shed 9 bases, and the junction held 6 bases outside the gene matches. CDR3 region: CASSLDRGIGSPLHF. CDR3 DNA sequence: TGTGCCAGCAGCTTGGACAGGGGAATCGGTTCACCCCTCCACTTT.

This clone came up a few times. The chain's CDR3 is CASSALSLTGGGEKLFF. The CDR3 DNA is TGTGCCAGCAGCGCCCTTTCCCTGACAGGGGGCGGTGAAAAACTGTTTTTT. The V call is TRBV7-2, the J call TRBJ1-4; 10 nucleotides line up with TRBD1. This CDR3 is built from 17 residues. V dropped 5 bases and J dropped 7; count of bases not matched to a gene: 13. CDR1 is SGHTA and CDR2 is FQGNSA in the germline V gene.

This sequence joins TRBV12-3 or TRBV12-4 and TRBJ1-1; 8 nucleotides agree with TRBD1. With V trimmed by 6 bases and J by 7 bases, 7 bases remained unmatched. This CDR3 comprises 13 residues. The CDR3 protein is CASRSPGQDEAFF. The CDR3 DNA follows: TGTGCCAGCAGATCTCCGGGACAGGATGAAGCTTTCTTT.

V is TRBV2 and J is TRBJ1-2; the D is unclear. The CDR3 loop spans 13 amino acids. Germline V lookup: CDR1 SNHLY, CDR2 FYNNEI. Trimming left V 7 bases short and J 8 bases short, with 17 bases between. Here the CDR3 DNA reads TGTGCCAGCACCGGAAGACAACGATGGGGCTACACCTTC. Amino acids: CASTGRQRWGYTF. Filled out from reference TRBV2 and TRBJ1-2, the complete variable domain reads EPEVTQTPSHQVTQMGQEVILRCVPISNHLYFYWYRQILGQKVEFLVSFYNNEISEKSEIFDDQFSVERPDGSNFTLKIRSTKLEDSAMYFCASTGRQRWGYTFGSGTRLTVV.

This clone was seen a single time. The V and J genes are TRBV5-1 and TRBJ2-5; possibly TRBD1 for D (5 bases). Trimming left V 4 bases short and J 5 bases short, with 15 bases between. Germline loops: CDR1 SGHRS, CDR2 YFSETQ. This CDR3 comprises 14 residues. CDR3 loop: CASSPAQVQETQYF. The CDR3, as DNA: TGCGCCAGCAGCCCGGCACAGGTTCAGGAGACCCAGTACTTC.